Listed below are T cell receptor beta chains from one sample, sequenced in a study of T cell repertoires in aging, cancer and after chemotherapy. MiXCR, run by TCRdb on the multiplex PCR reads, gives a single entry per CDR3 protein. Of roughly 3,100 distinct CDR3 sequences in the sample, about 25% were seen once. Sequencing was performed on blood. Source of these receptors: a human donor with a solid tumor. Each CDR3 is given with its conserved first and last residue. The D gene is left open where the match is weak. Clone size is not always given. Where it is, it says once, few, many or a class for expanded clones.

abundance	len	v_gene	j_gene	d_gene	CDR3nt	CDR3aa
NA	18	TRBV9	TRBJ2-2	TRBD2	TGTGCCAGCAGCGTAGTAGCCAGCGGGAGGGCCATAGCCGGGGAGCTGTTTTTT	CASSVVASGRAIAGELFF
once	15	TRBV12-3/TRBV12-4	TRBJ2-2	NA	TGTGCCAGCAGTCCGGGACAAGTGAACACCGGGGAGCTGTTTTTT	CASSPGQVNTGELFF
NA	12	TRBV6-5	TRBJ1-2	NA	TGTGCCAGGAAGGACGCCAGCTATGGCTACACCTTC	CARKDASYGYTF
NA	13	TRBV30	TRBJ1-1	NA	TGTGCCTTGGAGCCCGGGGATAACACTGAAGCTTTCTTT	CALEPGDNTEAFF
NA	14	TRBV10-1	TRBJ1-4	NA	TGCGCCAGCAGTGGGGGGAGTATTAATGAAAAACTGTTTTTT	CASSGGSINEKLFF
NA	14	TRBV5-1	TRBJ1-2	NA	TGCGCCAGCAGCTTGGCGGCTGCTAACTATGGCTACACCTTC	CASSLAAANYGYTF
NA	14	TRBV21-1	TRBJ2-7	NA	TGTGCCAGCAGCAATCGAGTGGAGGGCTACGAGCAGTACTTC	CASSNRVEGYEQYF
few	15	TRBV24-1	TRBJ1-5	TRBD1	TGTGCCACCAGTGACCCGGGGACAGGGAATCAGCCCCAGCATTTT	CATSDPGTGNQPQHF
NA	13	TRBV28	TRBJ2-3	NA	TGTGCCAGCAGTTCCCCAGGCACAGATACGCAGTATTTT	CASSSPGTDTQYF
medium-sized	16	TRBV18	TRBJ2-3	NA	TGTGCCAGCTCACCACCATTAAATGCAGGCACAGATACGCAGTATTTT	CASSPPLNAGTDTQYF
NA	17	TRBV11-1	TRBJ2-1	TRBD2	TGTGCCAGCAGCTTAAGTGGTAGCGGGGGCCCAACAATGGTGCAGTTCTTC	CASSLSGSGGPTMVQFF
medium-sized	14	TRBV15	TRBJ2-1	NA	TGTGCCACCAGCAGCACGGGACGGAGTACAGAGCAGTTCTTC	CATSSTGRSTEQFF
medium-sized	14	TRBV19	TRBJ1-2	NA	TGTGCCAGTAGTCCTGGGACCGCTAACTATGGCTACACCTTC	CASSPGTANYGYTF
few	13	TRBV12-3/TRBV12-4	TRBJ1-6	NA	TGTGCCAGCAGGCCCACCGTTAATTCACCCCTCCACTTT	CASRPTVNSPLHF
NA	11	TRBV20-1	TRBJ2-3	TRBD2	TGCAGGCCAGCGGGGACAGATACGCAGTATTTT	CRPAGTDTQYF
few	16	TRBV4-2	TRBJ1-5	TRBD1	TGTGCCAGCAGCCAAGATCCGGGGACAGTCAATCAGCCCCAGCATTTT	CASSQDPGTVNQPQHF
medium-sized	15	TRBV5-5	TRBJ1-5	NA	TGTGCCAGCAGCTTTCTAGGGATCGACAATCAGCCCCAGCATTTT	CASSFLGIDNQPQHF
NA	14	TRBV28	TRBJ2-7	TRBD1	TGTGCCAGCAGTCCCGGGACAGAGATTTACGAGCAGTACTTC	CASSPGTEIYEQYF
medium-sized	15	TRBV12-3/TRBV12-4	TRBJ1-5	NA	TGTGCCAGCAGCCGAGGGGGTGCGAGCAATCAGCCCCAGCATTTT	CASSRGGASNQPQHF
NA	14	TRBV29-1	TRBJ2-2	TRBD2	TGCAGCGTATCCCGGGGCGGGAGTGCCGGGGAGCTGTTTTTT	CSVSRGGSAGELFF
medium-sized	14	TRBV7-6	TRBJ1-4	TRBD1	TGTGCCAGCAGCCCTGGAGGACAGGGTGAAAAACTGTTTTTT	CASSPGGQGEKLFF
NA	16	TRBV10-2	TRBJ1-2	TRBD1	TGCGCCAGCAGCTTTCTCGGGACAGGGGGCAACTATGGCTACACCTTC	CASSFLGTGGNYGYTF
medium-sized	18	TRBV5-4	TRBJ2-3	TRBD2	TGTGCCAGCAGCTCGATGCCGGGACTAGTAACTAGCCCAGATACGCAGTATTTT	CASSSMPGLVTSPDTQYF
medium-sized	12	TRBV15	TRBJ1-6	NA	TGTGCCACCAGTATCTCGAATTCACCCCTCCACTTT	CATSISNSPLHF
few	16	TRBV7-2	TRBJ2-1	TRBD2	TGTGCCAGCAGCTCATCCGGGACTAGCGGGAAAAATGAGCAGTTCTTC	CASSSSGTSGKNEQFF
few	12	TRBV24-1	TRBJ1-3	NA	TGTGCCACCCAGGCGGACGGAAACACCATATATTTT	CATQADGNTIYF
few	16	TRBV6-5	TRBJ2-7	NA	TGTGCCAGCAGCCGAATGGGGACACCCACCTCCTACGAGCAGTACTTC	CASSRMGTPTSYEQYF
medium-sized	17	TRBV6-2/TRBV6-3	TRBJ2-1	NA	TGTGCCAGCAGTACGCTTAGTTCGTCCGGTGTCTACAATGAGCAGTTCTTC	CASSTLSSSGVYNEQFF
NA	14	TRBV19	TRBJ1-1	TRBD1	TGTGCCAGTAGTCCCACAGGGGGTGTCACTGAAGCTTTCTTT	CASSPTGGVTEAFF
NA	14	TRBV20-1	TRBJ2-7	NA	TGCAGTGCTAGATCCGGTGGGAGCGCCTACGAGCAGTACTTC	CSARSGGSAYEQYF
medium-sized	13	TRBV6-2/TRBV6-3	TRBJ2-1	NA	TGTGCCAGCAGTTATGAGGGAGACAATGAGCAGTTCTTC	CASSYEGDNEQFF
NA	16	TRBV27	TRBJ2-4	NA	TGTGCCAGCAGTTTAAGCAGGAATCTAGCCAAAAACATTCAGTACTTC	CASSLSRNLAKNIQYF
few	13	TRBV5-1	TRBJ2-2	NA	TGCGCCAGCAGAATTGGCTCCACCGGGGAGCTGTTTTTT	CASRIGSTGELFF
medium-sized	13	TRBV27	TRBJ1-5	NA	TGTGCCAGCAGTTTAACATTCAATCAGCCCCAGCATTTT	CASSLTFNQPQHF
medium-sized	14	TRBV6-1	TRBJ2-7	TRBD1	TGTGCCAGCAGTGCCCGGGACAGGCCAGACGAGCAGTACTTC	CASSARDRPDEQYF
medium-sized	14	TRBV27	TRBJ2-5	TRBD2	TGTGCCAGGACGGGGACTAGCGGGAAAGAGACCCAGTACTTC	CARTGTSGKETQYF
NA	14	TRBV6-2/TRBV6-3	TRBJ2-4	NA	TGTGCCAGCAGTTATCGGGTCGGCAAAAACATTCAGTACTTC	CASSYRVGKNIQYF